The 18 T cell receptor beta chains given below trace back to one sample, sequenced in a study of blood T cell repertoires in COVID-19. Assay used: immunoSEQ multiplex PCR; TCRdb lists only in-frame clones, some missing. The sample includes 210,000 or so clones, about 91% seen only once; the top ten take approximately 1.5%. Sequenced sample: peripheral blood. The origin of the receptors is a man between 18 and 29 years old with active or convalescent COVID-19.

V usage is TRBV5-6 and J usage is TRBJ2-7, with D maybe TRBD2 (7 bases). Germline loops: CDR1 SGHDT, CDR2 YYEEEE. There are 15 residues in the CDR3. Trimming left V 5 bases short and J 1 base short, with 16 bases between. The DNA for the CDR3 is TGTGCCAGCAGTTCTCCGGGGGGCCAATCCTACGAGCAGTACTTC. It encodes CASSSPGGQSYEQYF.

V usage is TRBV7-6 and J usage is TRBJ2-3; TRBD1 is a possible D gene (5 bases). Per the germline V gene, CDR1 is SGHVS and CDR2 is FNYEAQ. This CDR3 has 18 residues. V was pared by 4 bases and J by 0 bases, with 20 bases between. The CDR3 protein is CASSSPRDRLASTDTQYF. Here the CDR3 DNA reads TGTGCCAGCAGCTCGCCCCGCGACAGACTCGCTAGCACAGATACGCAGTATTTT.

This clone was observed a few times. The chain has TRBV7-2 and TRBJ1-4; D not certain. Germline V gene lookup returns CDR1 SGHTA and CDR2 FQGNSA. V gave up 2 bases and J gave up 1 base, with 8 bases separating them. CDR3 size: 15 residues. The CDR3 DNA sequence: TGTGCCAGCAGCTTATCACGGGGAACTAATGAAAAACTGTTTTTT. It is translated as CASSLSRGTNEKLFF.

The chain has TRBV11-2 and TRBJ2-4; 7 positions match TRBD2. Germline CDR1 is SGHAT and CDR2 is FQNNGV. The CDR3 runs 18 residues. With 0 bases clipped from V and 3 bases from J, the junction kept 11 bases outside the gene matches. CDR3 sequence: CASSLDRPGLVRKNIQYF. CDR3 sequence (DNA): TGTGCCAGCAGCTTAGATCGACCTGGACTAGTTCGCAAAAACATTCAGTACTTC.

The chain employs TRBV29-1 and TRBJ1-3; D remains unclear. Germline CDR1 reads SQVTM; CDR2 reads ANQGSEA. The CDR3 runs to 14 residues. V was shortened by 1 base and J by 0 bases, with 7 bases between the two germline ends. CDR3 DNA: TGCAGCGTTGAAGCTGCGGGCTCTGGAAACACCATATATTTT. Translation gives CSVEAAGSGNTIYF.

This chain links TRBV3-1 (or the pseudogene TRBV3-2) with TRBJ1-1; TRBD1 aligns across 7 bases. The CDR3 sequence is 16 residues long. V gave up 1 base and J gave up 6 bases; unmatched junction bases: 11. Germline-derived CDR1 and CDR2 are LGHDT and YNNKEL (reference sequence). Here the CDR3 reads CASSQGFPDRVAEAFF. As DNA, the CDR3 is TGTGCCAGCAGCCAAGGATTCCCAGACAGGGTCGCTGAAGCTTTCTTT.

This clone came up a few times. CDR3 residues: CASSYRGQGKQPQHF. As DNA, the CDR3 is TGTGCCAGCAGTTACCGGGGACAGGGGAAACAGCCCCAGCATTTT. The chain has TRBV6-2 or TRBV6-3 and TRBJ1-5; 10 bases fit TRBD1. V shed 2 bases, J shed 7 bases, and the junction held 5 bases outside the gene matches. The CDR3 runs 15 residues. The germline V gene encodes CDR1 MNHEY and CDR2 SVGEGT.

This clone has just one count. The chain couples TRBV6-5 to TRBJ1-4; D gene uncertain. The CDR3 has 14 amino acids. Trimming took 3 bases from V and 0 from J, leaving 5 bases between them. Per the germline V gene, CDR1 is MNHEY and CDR2 is SVGAGI. This chain's CDR3 is CASSYSATNEKLFF. In DNA form, the CDR3 reads TGTGCCAGCAGTTATAGTGCAACTAATGAAAAACTGTTTTTT.

Written as DNA, the CDR3 is TGTGCCAGCAGTACGCTCCCCGGGACAGGGGTAGAACTGTTTTTT. Amino acids: CASSTLPGTGVELFF. The chain has TRBV6-5 and TRBJ1-4; 10 bases line up with TRBD1. Looked up from germline, CDR1 is MNHEY and CDR2 is SVGAGI. V lost 5 bases, J lost 12 bases, and 12 bases stayed unmatched. There are 15 residues in the CDR3.

The chain is built from TRBV5-5 and TRBJ1-5, with D tentatively TRBD1 (5 bases). Germline V gives CDR1 SGHKS, CDR2 YYEKEE (reference sequence). V was cut by 0 bases and J by 5 bases, with 6 bases left in between. This CDR3 has 13 amino acids. The CDR3 here is CASSLARDQPQHF. CDR3 in DNA: TGTGCCAGCAGCTTGGCCAGGGATCAGCCCCAGCATTTT.

This chain connects TRBV12-5 to TRBJ1-1, with 8 bases matching TRBD1. Losses at the gene ends were 6 bases for V and 5 bases for J; bases not matched to a gene: 5. This CDR3 spans 13 amino acids. CDR1 and CDR2 from the germline V gene are LGHNT and FRNRAP. The CDR3 DNA is TGTGCTAGTGGACGTTACAGGGGGACTGAAGCTTTCTTT. As protein: CASGRYRGTEAFF.

The V gene is TRBV3-1 (or the pseudogene TRBV3-2), the J gene TRBJ1-1; D might be TRBD1 (6 bases). V was cut by 2 bases and J by 2 bases, with 15 bases left in between. This CDR3 has 16 residues. The germline V gene has CDR1 LGHDT and CDR2 YNNKEL (reference sequence). The CDR3: CASSQPETGLNTEAFF. CDR3 coding DNA: TGTGCCAGCAGCCAACCCGAAACAGGGTTAAACACTGAAGCTTTCTTT.

The CDR3, as DNA: TGTGCCTGGGACCCGAACGGACAGGGGGGAGGCTACACCTTC. This encodes CAWDPNGQGGGYTF. This chain connects TRBV30 to TRBJ1-2; 10 positions match TRBD1. This CDR3 is 14 amino acids long. The V gene end was trimmed by 5 bases and the J gene end by 8 bases; junction bases not matched to a gene: 11. Germline CDR1 GTSNPN, CDR2 SVGIG (reference sequence).

This clone was counted a single time. The J gene is TRBJ2-2, the V gene TRBV7-9; 10 nucleotides line up with TRBD2. Germline loops: CDR1 SEHNR, CDR2 FQNEAQ (reference sequence). The CDR3 contains 15 residues. V lost 8 bases, J lost 6 bases, and 9 bases stayed unmatched. CDR3 amino acids: CASPPASGRSGELFF. CDR3 in DNA: TGTGCCAGCCCTCCCGCTAGCGGGAGATCCGGGGAGCTGTTTTTT.

The chain recombines TRBV30 with TRBJ2-2; 7 bases map to TRBD1. V gave up 5 bases and J gave up 2 bases; unmatched junction bases: 5. Germline values: CDR1 GTSNPN, CDR2 SVGIG (reference sequence). The length of the CDR3 is 14 residues. The CDR3 DNA sequence: TGTGCCTGGTACAGGGGAACAAACACCGGGGAGCTGTTTTTT. Encoded protein: CAWYRGTNTGELFF.

V is TRBV11-2 and J is TRBJ1-4, with unresolved D. Looked up from germline, CDR1 is SGHAT and CDR2 is FQNNGV. V gave up 8 bases and J gave up 3 bases, with 13 bases separating them. This CDR3 is built from 14 residues. CDR3 loop: CASGTREANEKLFF. CDR3 sequence (DNA): TGTGCCAGCGGAACGAGGGAGGCTAATGAAAAACTGTTTTTT.

This chain connects TRBV30 to TRBJ2-7; TRBD2 aligns across 8 bases. Germline CDR1 and CDR2: GTSNPN and SVGIG (reference sequence). This CDR3 has 14 amino acids. With V trimmed by 5 bases and J by 5 bases, 11 bases remained unmatched. CDR3: CAWASGAGGNEQYF. The CDR3 DNA sequence: TGTGCCTGGGCGTCTGGGGCGGGAGGAAACGAGCAGTACTTC.

This chain joins TRBV19 and TRBJ2-7, with 11 bases aligning to TRBD2. Trimming at V came to 4 bases and at J to 6 bases, leaving 8 bases not matched to a gene. The CDR3 contains 15 residues. Looked up from germline, CDR1 is LNHDA and CDR2 is SQIVND (reference sequence). CDR3 sequence (DNA): TGTGCCAGTAGTAGCTTAGCGGGAGGGGGCTCCGAGCAGTACTTC. This sequence encodes CASSSLAGGGSEQYF.